This T cell receptor beta chain derives from a study of cytomegalovirus exposure and HLA in healthy donors (TCRdb year 2017). About the full investigation: An earlier analysis of roughly 500 of the donors reported 250 to 350 Gb of sequence data and approximately 120 million unique TCR beta sequences obtained from some 170 million T cells. Approximately 300 gigabases of sequencing data and approximately 93 million unique TCR sequences were included in an early release covering around 650 HLA-typed donors. Of the 350 to 400 genotyped donors, roughly 80% fell in the genetic ancestry cluster associated with self-reported Caucasian donors. The study aimed to test whether cataloging public T cell receptors could reveal signatures of past pathogen exposure. The T cell repertoires of several hundred subjects were profiled by immunosequencing and related to cytomegalovirus serostatus. A separate validation cohort of 90 to 150 different subjects was used in addition to the approximately 700-subject first cohort. High-throughput TCR immunosequencing, statistical association of individual TCRs with disease status, and machine learning were combined to predict cytomegalovirus infection status. A later analysis re-analyzed previously published TCR beta repertoires from roughly 600 donors and added high-resolution HLA genotyping to study TCR occurrence patterns. Rather than using new phenotypic data, the later analysis identified candidate immune exposures from TCR beta sequences and from how often those sequences occurred across donors. An earlier analysis of 587 of the donors applied high-throughput TCR beta sequencing to assess whether each TCR beta V gene segment acted as functional or pseudogenic. Donor age, sex, ethnicity and CMV serostatus were compiled alongside the repertoire data. A later genetic analysis took genome-wide SNP genotypes for 398 of the 666 donors and used that subset as a discovery cohort. All discovery cohort repertoires had been generated using a single sequencing platform. HLA typing included class I and class II loci at four-digit resolution. Typing coverage varied by locus: roughly 620-640 donors for A, B, C, DRB1 and DQB1; more than 500 for DQA1; nearly 610 for DPA1; about 450 for DPB1. Because of strong linkage in the cohort, four to six DR-DQ haplotypes were treated as single units for association and clustering. Among 300 to 500 genotyped donors of the cohort, an average of about 220,000 unique TCR beta nucleotide sequences was sequenced per donor, of which about 20% were non-productive. What the research found in general, with its limitations: The 87-base-pair reads could not distinguish some IMGT-functional V segments, including TRBV6-2 and TRBV6-3, so those segments were excluded. A further reported finding was that TCR beta sequences accurately predicted the HLA-A and HLA-B alleles for most subjects in the first cohort. In the study, about 150 TCR beta chains were listed as associated with cytomegalovirus. In a later analysis, the rate of TCR association differed among HLA loci, with DRB1 alleles having the most associated TCRs and HLA-C alleles having the fewest. Cytomegalovirus status was reported to be diagnosed by the classifier with high specificity and sensitivity in both the original and validation cohorts. According to the authors, the approach could potentially be generalized to other disease states and immunological phenotypes. A later genetic analysis reported fewer N-insertions in productive TCRs among donors in an Asian-associated ancestry cluster than the approximately 700-donor mean. A later analysis found that most CMV-associated TCR beta chains appeared HLA-restricted, with HLA associations seemingly driven largely by CMV exposure. Linkage disequilibrium might explain the correlated functional status among segregating V segments, but an unknown experimental factor could not be excluded. An earlier analysis of approximately 540 of the donors showed that most TCR beta V segments appeared in productive rearrangements either about 90% or about 30% of the time, which broadly matched IMGT annotations. Roughly uniform sequencing depth across donors was assumed in presence/absence analyses, although this assumption may not hold. A later genetic analysis associated a missense DCLRE1C variant with V-gene and J-gene trimming of TCR beta chains, and an independent cohort replicated the association. Because counts were too low, seventeen rarely observed V segments, including chromosome 9 orphons, were excluded from the earlier analysis of under 650 of the donors. Because HLA typing was missing for some donors at each locus, association tests included only the typed subset. In vitro tests confirmed that a few of the cytomegalovirus-associated TCR beta chains recognize cytomegalovirus antigens. In a later analysis, around 17,000 TCR beta sequences were associated with specific HLA alleles at a false discovery rate of 0.05. Across donors, most TCR sequences were observed very rarely, whereas some public TCRs were present in many individuals. For the cohort, immune exposure information was limited to CMV serostatus. Assigning TCR associations to individual alleles was difficult when HLA alleles, especially DR and DQ, strongly co-occurred. Compared with equally common non-associated chains, HLA-associated TCR beta chains in a later analysis were more clonally expanded and had lower generation probabilities. This cohort had only TCR beta chains sequenced, and the lack of alpha or paired-chain data limited which features could be detected. A cluster of highly shared sequence variants was judged likely to be a technical artifact of the sequencing pipeline. Several of the top co-occurrence clusters appeared to be linked to parvovirus B19, influenza, CMV and Epstein-Barr virus, according to a later analysis.

The cohort consisted of some 730 healthy bone marrow donors. At the time of sampling, every cohort member was nominally healthy, though immune exposures that went unrecorded were likely present. The donor was CMV seronegative and was included in the group of 352 seronegative cohort members. Every donor gave a peripheral blood sample, and the peripheral blood mononuclear cells from that sample were used for TCR beta sequencing. The Qiagen DNeasy Blood Extraction Kit was used to extract genomic DNA from the blood cell samples. In the case of this clone: Its antigen is still unknown. Base qualities are not provided; no much larger clone lies one nucleotide away.

There are 17 amino acids in the CDR3, from cysteine to phenylalanine inclusive. Here the CDR3 DNA is all that survives: 51 bases in frame from base 1. Trimmed from V: 5 bases; trimmed from J: 3 bases; junction bases lacking a gene match: 11. CDR1 KGHSH and CDR2 LQKENI were looked up in the germline V gene. The library was obtained by the immunoSEQ multiplex PCR assay. The multiplex PCR relied on a mix of 60 forward primers for TCR Vbeta segments and 13 reverse primers for TCR Jbeta segments. Amplification of the CDR3 region of rearranged TCR beta genes was performed with a multiplex PCR assay on genomic DNA. The amplified TCR beta libraries were sequenced on the Illumina HiSeq System as 87-base-pair reads. Regarding the original processing steps: In a later analysis, tens of millions of unique TCR beta chains were counted across the 690 or so repertoires, and approximately 11 million of these chains were shared by at least two donors. To remove PCR and sequencing errors, raw reads were error-corrected and collapsed into unique sequences using a nearest-neighbor algorithm that merged closely related sequences. V, D and J gene segments were assigned by aligning CDR3 sequences to IMGT reference sequences. For a sequence to be retained, a match of at least six nucleotides was required to both a V gene segment and a J gene segment. A rearrangement counted as productive if the CDR3 had no stop codons and remained in frame with V and J, and every other rearrangement counted as non-productive. Following IMGT convention, CDR3 was defined as the stretch from the second conserved V-encoded cysteine to the conserved J-encoded phenylalanine. The earlier analysis of roughly 590 of the donors excluded any sequence lacking an unambiguous match to a single V gene segment. An earlier analysis of 587 of the donors called V segments functional above 56.7% productive rearrangements and segregating when the between-donor standard deviation exceeded 5%. A statistical classification framework was built to diagnose cytomegalovirus status from the catalog of TCR beta chain sequences. A later analysis assigned V and J genes by comparing TCR nucleotide sequences with IMGT/GENE-DB human TR gene sequences. In a later analysis, CDR3 sequences and most-parsimonious VDJ recombination scenarios were assigned using the TCRdist pipeline. In a later analysis, each TCR beta chain was defined by its CDR3 amino acid sequence together with its V-gene family, and reads without a unique V-gene family were excluded. A later analysis removed several hundred highly shared, low-generation-probability nucleotide sequences to deal with suspected cross-contamination and a sequencing artifact. A later analysis calculated a clonal expansion index for each public chain from normalized within-repertoire ranks of inferred template counts. In a later analysis, generation probabilities were computed using a VDJ recombination model fitted to out-of-frame rearrangements, and the results were checked against IGoR. In a later analysis, hypergeometric tests were used to score TCR-TCR, TCR-HLA and TCR-CMV co-occurrence, with a repertoire-size bias correction applied to TCR pairs. False discovery rates were estimated in a later analysis by permuting HLA or CMV assignments 20 times. In a later analysis, co-occurring TCRs were grouped with DBSCAN, and TCRdist sequence similarity was added when clustering was performed within HLA-allele-positive subsets. Repertoires with fewer than 30,000 or more than 120,000 public chains, plus five repertoires with anomalous nucleotide sharing, were excluded from co-occurrence clustering. Held by TCRdb, this immuneACCESS table contains in-frame sequences only and omits some clones. Under half of the omission traces to an unresolved V gene where checked; the cause of the rest is unknown. V and J calls and clone size follow that table, whereas D and trimming were derived from the DNA. In this sample the table shows some 190,000 clones, around four fifths of which occur a single time. The ten largest clones add up to around 1.5% of the sample.

Recombination connected TRBV18 to TRBJ2-5; the central 11 bases match TRBD1. The source is a man aged 18 to 30 in good health and CMV-seronegative. The source material was PBMCs. At the DNA level, the sequence is TGTGCCAGCTCAATCTACTCCGGGACAGGGGGTGAAGAGACCCAGTACTTC. This gives the protein CASSIYSGTGGEETQYF.